This T cell receptor beta chain was profiled in a study of response to subunit inactivated influenza vaccine. General study results and limits: Authors proposed each seasonal influenza vaccination draws in few new T cells.

CDR3 length: 16 amino acids. The V gene end was trimmed by 7 bases and the J gene end by 0 bases; junction bases not matched to a gene: 5. Germline assignment: CDR1 MNHEY and CDR2 SVGEGT. Concerning this clonotype itself: Its matching antigen is unknown.

MiXCR, applied by TCRdb to the RT-PCR reads, yields one record per CDR3 protein. The repertoire holds about 780,000 distinct CDR3 sequences, about 18% seen once, with approximately 10% in the top ten. The specimen was PBMCs from blood, collected 4 to 6 days after vaccination. The genes are TRBV6-2 or TRBV6-3 and TRBJ2-1, with TRBD1 matching over 11 bases. This clonotype was sampled from a man between 50 and 59 years old who received an inactivated influenza vaccine. CDR3 bases: TGTGCCAGCAAAGGACAGGGGGCTTCCTCCTACAATGAGCAGTTCTTC. This codes for CASKGQGASSYNEQFF.